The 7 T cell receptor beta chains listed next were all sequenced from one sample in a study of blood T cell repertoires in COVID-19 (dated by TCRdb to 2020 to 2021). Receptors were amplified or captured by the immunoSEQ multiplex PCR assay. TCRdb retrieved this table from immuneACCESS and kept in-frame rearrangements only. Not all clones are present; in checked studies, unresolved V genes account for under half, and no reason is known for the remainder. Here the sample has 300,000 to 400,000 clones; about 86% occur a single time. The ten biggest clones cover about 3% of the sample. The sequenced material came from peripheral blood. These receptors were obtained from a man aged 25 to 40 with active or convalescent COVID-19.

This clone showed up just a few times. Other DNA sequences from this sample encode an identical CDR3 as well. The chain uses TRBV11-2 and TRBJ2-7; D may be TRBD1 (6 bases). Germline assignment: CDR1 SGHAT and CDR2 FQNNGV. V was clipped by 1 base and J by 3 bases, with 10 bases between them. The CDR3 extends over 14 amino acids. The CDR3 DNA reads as TGTGCCAGCAGCTTAGCAGGGGAGCTCTACGAGCAGTACTTC. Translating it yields CASSLAGELYEQYF.

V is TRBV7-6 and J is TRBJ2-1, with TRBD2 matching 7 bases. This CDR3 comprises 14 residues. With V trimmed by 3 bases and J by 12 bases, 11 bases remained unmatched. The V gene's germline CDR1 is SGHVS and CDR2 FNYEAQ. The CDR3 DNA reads TGTGCCAGCAGCTTGGCGGGAGTCGGGCTTGGGCAGTTCTTC. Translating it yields CASSLAGVGLGQFF.

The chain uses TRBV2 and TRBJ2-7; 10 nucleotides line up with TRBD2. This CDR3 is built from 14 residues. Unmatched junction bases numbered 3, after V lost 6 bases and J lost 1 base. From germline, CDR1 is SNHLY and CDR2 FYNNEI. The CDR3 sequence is CASRERGGSYEQYF. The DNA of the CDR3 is TGTGCCAGCAGGGAGCGGGGGGGGTCCTACGAGCAGTACTTC.

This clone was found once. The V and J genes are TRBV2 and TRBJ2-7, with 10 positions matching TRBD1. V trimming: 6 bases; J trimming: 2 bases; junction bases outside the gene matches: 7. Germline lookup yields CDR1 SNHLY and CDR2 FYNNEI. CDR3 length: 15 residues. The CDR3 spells CASRPRQGAPYEQYF. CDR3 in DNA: TGTGCCAGCAGACCCAGACAGGGGGCACCCTACGAGCAGTACTTC.

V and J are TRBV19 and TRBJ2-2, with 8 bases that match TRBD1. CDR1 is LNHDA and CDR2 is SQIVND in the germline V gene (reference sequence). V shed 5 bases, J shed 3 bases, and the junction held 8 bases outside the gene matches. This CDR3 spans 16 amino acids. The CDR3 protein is CASSLDRAADTGELFF. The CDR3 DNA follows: TGTGCCAGTAGTTTGGACAGGGCCGCGGACACCGGGGAGCTGTTTTTT.

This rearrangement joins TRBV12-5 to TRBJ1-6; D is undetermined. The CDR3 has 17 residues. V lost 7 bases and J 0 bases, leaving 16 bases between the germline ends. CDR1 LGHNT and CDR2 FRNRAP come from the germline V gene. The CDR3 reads CASVPLAQSSYNSPLHF. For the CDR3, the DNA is TGTGCTAGTGTGCCATTGGCTCAAAGCTCCTATAATTCACCCCTCCACTTT.

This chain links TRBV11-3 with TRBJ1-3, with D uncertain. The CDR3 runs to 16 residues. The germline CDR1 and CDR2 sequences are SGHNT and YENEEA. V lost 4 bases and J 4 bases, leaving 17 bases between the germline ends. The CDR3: CASSSPHRGKGNTIYF. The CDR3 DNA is TGTGCCAGCAGCTCCCCCCACCGGGGTAAAGGAAACACCATATATTTT.